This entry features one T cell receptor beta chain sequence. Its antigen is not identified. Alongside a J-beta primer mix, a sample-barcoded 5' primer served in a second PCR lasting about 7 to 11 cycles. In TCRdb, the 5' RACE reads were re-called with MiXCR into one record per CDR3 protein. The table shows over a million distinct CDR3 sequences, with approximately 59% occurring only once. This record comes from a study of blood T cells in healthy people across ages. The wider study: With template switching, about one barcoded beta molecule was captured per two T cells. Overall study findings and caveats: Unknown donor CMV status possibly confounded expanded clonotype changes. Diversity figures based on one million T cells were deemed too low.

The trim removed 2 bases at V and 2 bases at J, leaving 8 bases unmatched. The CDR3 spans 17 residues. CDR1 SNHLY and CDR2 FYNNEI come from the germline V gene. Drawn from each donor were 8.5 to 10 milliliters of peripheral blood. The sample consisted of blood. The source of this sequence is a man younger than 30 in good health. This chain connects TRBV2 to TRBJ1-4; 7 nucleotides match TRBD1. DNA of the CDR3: TGTGCCAGCAGTGAAAGGGACAGTGGTTATACTAATGAAAAACTGTTTTTT. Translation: CASSERDSGYTNEKLFF.